The TCR beta chain described here comes from a study of blood T cells in healthy people across ages (dated by TCRdb to between 2014 and 2017). Background on the whole study: Template switching captured roughly one uniquely barcoded TCR beta cDNA molecule per two T cells in model experiments. The study measured age-related changes in TCR beta repertoire diversity using deep sequencing normalized with unique cDNA molecular identifiers. The donors were divided into four age groups: young (average around 15 years), middle-aged (roughly 40), aged (under 70) and long-lived (nearly 85). To avoid experimental bias, donors of different ages were spread randomly across the sequencing lanes. For two donors (one aged 18 to 29 and one aged 80 or older), the study analyzed two additional independent replicas of 1 million unique cDNA reads from the same blood draw. Here is what the overall study found, with its caveats: Compared with the aged group, the long-lived group had more naive CD4+ T cells, fewer expanded clones and increased TCR diversity, a pattern suggesting age selection. The CMV infection status of donors was not known, potentially confounding age-related changes in expanded clonotypes. As age increased, observed TCR beta diversity per million T cells dropped in a roughly linear way, and a significant reduction was already evident by age 40. Estimates of total diversity from one million sequenced T cells were regarded as lower bounds and underestimates. Bulk unsorted PBMC profiling prevented conclusive comparison of naive and antigen-experienced compartments. Observed TCR beta diversity correlated strongly with the percentage of naive T cells measured by flow cytometry.

The donors were under 40 Caucasian individuals from Russia, aged roughly 6 to 100 years, who were systemically healthy. Roughly 9 milliliters of peripheral blood were drawn from each donor into EDTA-treated Vacutainer tubes. Ficoll-Paque density-gradient centrifugation was used to isolate PBMCs, with at least 7 million obtained per sample. Trizol reagent was used to extract total RNA from PBMCs, with at least 5 micrograms per sample. For every donor, flow cytometry on a PBMC aliquot measured the percentage of naive CD45RAhigh/CD27high T cells. As concerns this clonotype: Its antigen specificity is not known. Base qualities are not provided; no much larger clone lies one nucleotide away.

The germline V gene (reference sequence) sets CDR1 to DFQATT and CDR2 to SNEGSKA. CDR3 length: 12 amino acids, cysteine to phenylalanine. Here the CDR3 DNA is all that survives: 36 bases in frame from base 1. For this chain, trimming is 4 bases at the V end and 5 bases at the J end, and the number of junction bases without a gene match is 4. The method behind the library was 5' RACE. Sequencing took place on an Illumina HiSeq 2500. A second PCR of about 6 to 11 cycles was run with a J-beta primer mix and a sample-barcoded 5' primer. Each TCR beta cDNA molecule received a unique molecular identifier from a template-switch 5' adaptor carrying 12 random nucleotides. Each sample yielded at least 2.5 million CDR3-containing paired-end reads. First-strand cDNA synthesis was performed from all RNA using the Mint cDNA synthesis kit, with priming by a TRBC-specific oligonucleotide. Following uracil-DNA glycosylase treatment, a first 18-cycle PCR with universal primers M1SS and BC2_uni_R was performed on all cDNA. The study's own analysis went as follows. Normalization of each sample was performed by random selection of 1 million high-quality reads, each carrying a distinct molecular identifier. Instead of being binned into consensus sequences, reads that shared molecular identifiers were thrown out. MiTCR, run with a Q25 quality threshold and the strictest error-elimination algorithm, handled CDR3 identification, clonotype clustering and error correction. A nonparametric unseen species model with Euler transformation was used to estimate a lower bound on total TCR beta diversity. TCRdb passed the public sequencing reads through fastp at Q25 and MiXCR, retaining productive beta sequences. Each CDR3 protein gets just one entry, which takes the most common genes and DNA from the rows behind it. The V and J calls here are based on TCRdb, not the publication. This sample lists roughly 2 million distinct CDR3 sequences; roughly 50% were detected once. Approximately 2.1% of the sample comes from the top ten.

Sequenced material: blood. The V and J genes are TRBV20-1 and TRBJ2-5; TRBD1 agrees with 7 junctional bases. The sequence derives from a woman between 40 and 50 years old in good health. The CDR3 amino acid sequence is: CSATFRGETQYF. The DNA reads TGCAGTGCTACATTCAGGGGGGAGACCCAGTACTTC.